This T cell receptor (beta chain) is from a study of T cell responses to AZD1222 COVID-19 vaccine (dated by TCRdb to the early 2020s). Turning to the overall study: AZD1222 recipients given second doses at about 4 weeks or at about 12 weeks were pooled, since spike-specific TCR depth and breadth were not found to differ between the two schedules. A total of just over 230 trial participants underwent TCR sequencing, of whom 200 to 220 received two doses of AZD1222 and roughly 25 received two doses of the MenACWY control vaccine. Enrollment into the trials was organized by age into subgroups of 18-55, 56-69 and 70-plus years, and those subgroups contained about 160, 30 and 59 TCR-sequenced participants, respectively. Paper-wide results and their limitations: Because no day 14 peak-response samples were available, repertoires were characterized only after the peak T cell response. After two AZD1222 doses, spike-specific TCR breadth and depth were significantly higher than at day 0 and than in MenACWY recipients. Participants were mostly white British and included more females than males, and it was suggested by the authors that clonal diversity may have been underestimated. The whole spike protein was spanned by vaccine-associated CD4 TCRs, and dominant responses were seen in regions 160-218 and 743-854. Conclusions about previously exposed vaccinees were limited because only six or seven AZD1222 recipients were SARS-CoV-2 seropositive at baseline. The 56-69-year group was small, and its depth increase did not reach significance, likely because of low power. Reportedly, close to half of the unique spike-specific TCRs recognized epitopes lying outside the regions that are mutated in the B.1.351 and B.1.1.7 variants.

The sample holds a few counts of this clone. There is no known antigen for this receptor. No qualities accompany the bases; no much larger clone lies one base away. The CDR3 regions of human TCRbeta chains were analyzed by immunosequencing. The study's processing was this. TCRs in the repertoires were compared against a reference library of SARS-CoV-2-specific TCRs that had been generated with the MIRA antigen-specificity platform. Breadth was defined as the fraction of unique TCRs that were SARS-CoV-2-associated. Depth was defined as the fraction of total T cells that were SARS-CoV-2-associated. Each spike-specific TCR was assigned to its reactive spike region and to a CD4 or CD8 class using the MIRA data. Log10-transformed breadth and depth values were compared by one-way ANOVA with Sidak's multiple comparisons tests. Imported from immuneACCESS, the table was reduced by TCRdb to in-frame sequences with V and J called. These copies leave out some clones; in studies compared against another copy, an unresolved V gene accounts for under half, and the cause of the remainder is not known. V and J calls plus clone size are reproduced from that table; the DNA served to infer D and trimming. The sample profile shows roughly 110,000 clones; around nine tenths of them were found once. Around 20% of the sample belongs to the ten largest clones.

For CDR1 and CDR2, the germline V gene lists SGHTA and FQGNSA. The CDR3 runs 14 amino acids, cysteine and phenylalanine included. The retained sequence is limited to the CDR3, 42 bases, with the frame set at the first base. V is cut by 7 bases and J by 2 bases, and the space between the germline ends is 15 bases. Interpreted using the paper, the time point label stands for: baseline before first vaccination. Vaccinee samples were obtained from the UK trials COV001 and COV002, which included a single-blind randomized controlled phase 2/3 trial of AZD1222 (ChAdOx1 nCoV-19) in healthy adults. Trial participant PBMC samples were collected at day 0 and day 28 after the second dose for TCRbeta chain sequencing.

The chain uses TRBV7-2 and TRBJ2-7, and the D gene may be TRBD2, 7 bases matching. Sequenced material: peripheral blood, taken on day 0 of AZD1222 vaccination. The clonotype originates from an adult in good health. CDR3 protein: CASTPAGATYEQYF. The nucleotide sequence reads TGTGCCAGCACACCCGCGGGGGCGACCTACGAGCAGTACTTC.